This T cell receptor (beta chain) derives from a study of blood T cell repertoires in COVID-19. Study-wide background: COVID-19 samples from acute and convalescent phases originated in the United States, Italy and Spain.

The CDR3 contains 15 residues. Per germline, CDR1 SGHRS and CDR2 YFSETQ. The V and J ends lost 5 bases and 3 bases, in that order; junction bases with no gene match: 3. Sequencing used immunoSEQ multiplex PCR; TCRdb keeps in-frame clones, though not all of them. The sample contains about 170,000 clones, roughly 86% of which appear only once. The sequence derives from a man aged 60 to 75 with COVID-19, enrolled during active disease. The chain recombines TRBV5-1 with TRBJ2-3, with 13 bases identical to TRBD2. The sequenced material came from peripheral blood. Written as DNA, the CDR3 is TGCGCCAGCAGACTAGCGGGAGGGCCGACAGATACGCAGTATTTT. It translates to CASRLAGGPTDTQYF.